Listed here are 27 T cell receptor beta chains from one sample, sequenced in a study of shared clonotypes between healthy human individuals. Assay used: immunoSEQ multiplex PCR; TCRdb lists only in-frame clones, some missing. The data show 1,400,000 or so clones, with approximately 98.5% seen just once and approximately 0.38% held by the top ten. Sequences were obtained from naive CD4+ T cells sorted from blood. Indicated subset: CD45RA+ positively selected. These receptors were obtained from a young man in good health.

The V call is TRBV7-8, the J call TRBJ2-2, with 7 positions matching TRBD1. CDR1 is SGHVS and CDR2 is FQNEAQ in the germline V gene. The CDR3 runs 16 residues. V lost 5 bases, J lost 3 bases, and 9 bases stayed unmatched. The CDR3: CASSEIDRVHTGELFF. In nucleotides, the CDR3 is TGTGCCAGCAGCGAAATAGACAGGGTACACACCGGGGAGCTGTTTTTT.

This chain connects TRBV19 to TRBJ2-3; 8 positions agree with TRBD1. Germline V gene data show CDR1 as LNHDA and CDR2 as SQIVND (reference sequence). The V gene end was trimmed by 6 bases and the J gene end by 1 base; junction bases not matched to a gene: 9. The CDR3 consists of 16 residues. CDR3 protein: CASSPVGQGRTDTQYF. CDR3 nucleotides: TGTGCCAGTAGCCCGGTAGGACAGGGCCGCACAGATACGCAGTATTTT.

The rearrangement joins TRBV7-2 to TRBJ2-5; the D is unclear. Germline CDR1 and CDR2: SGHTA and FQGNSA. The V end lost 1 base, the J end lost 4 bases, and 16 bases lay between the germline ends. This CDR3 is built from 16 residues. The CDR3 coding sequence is TGTGCCAGCAGCTTAGGCGAATTATTCCCCCCAGAGACCCAGTACTTC. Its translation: CASSLGELFPPETQYF.

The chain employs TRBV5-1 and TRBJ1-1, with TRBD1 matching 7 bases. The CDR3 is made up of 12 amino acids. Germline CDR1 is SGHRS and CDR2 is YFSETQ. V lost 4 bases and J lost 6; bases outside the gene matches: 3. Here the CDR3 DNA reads TGCGCCAGCAGCACCGGACAGGCTGAAGCTTTCTTT. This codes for CASSTGQAEAFF.

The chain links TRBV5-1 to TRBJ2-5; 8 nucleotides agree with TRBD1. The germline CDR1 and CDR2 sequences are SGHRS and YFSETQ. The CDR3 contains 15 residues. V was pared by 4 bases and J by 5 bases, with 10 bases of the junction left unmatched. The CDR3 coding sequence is TGCGCCAGCAGCACGGACAGGGCCCGCTGGGAGACCCAGTACTTC. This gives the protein CASSTDRARWETQYF.

Written as DNA, the CDR3 is TGTGCCAGCAGTTGGACGGACAAGAGCACTGAAGCTTTCTTT. It specifies CASSWTDKSTEAFF. This rearrangement joins TRBV6-6 to TRBJ1-1; TRBD1 might be the D (5 bases). Germline CDR1 and CDR2: MNHNY and SVGAGI (reference sequence). The CDR3 runs to 14 residues. The V and J ends lost 4 bases and 4 bases respectively, with 13 bases between them.

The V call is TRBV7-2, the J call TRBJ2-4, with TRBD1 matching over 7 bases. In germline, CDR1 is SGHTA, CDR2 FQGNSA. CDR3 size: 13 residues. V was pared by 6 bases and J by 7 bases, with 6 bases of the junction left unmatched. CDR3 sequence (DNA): TGTGCCAGCAGTGGAGACAGGGTTAACATTCAGTACTTC. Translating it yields CASSGDRVNIQYF.

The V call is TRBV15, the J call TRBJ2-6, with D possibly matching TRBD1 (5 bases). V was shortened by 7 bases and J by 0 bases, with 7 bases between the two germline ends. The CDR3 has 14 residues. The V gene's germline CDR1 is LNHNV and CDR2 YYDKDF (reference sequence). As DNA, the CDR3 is TGTGCCACCATCAGGGACTCTGGGGCCAACGTCCTGACTTTC. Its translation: CATIRDSGANVLTF.

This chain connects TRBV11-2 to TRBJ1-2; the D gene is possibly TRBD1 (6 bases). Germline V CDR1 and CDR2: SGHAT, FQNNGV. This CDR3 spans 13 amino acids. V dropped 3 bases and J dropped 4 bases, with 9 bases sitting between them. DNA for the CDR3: TGTGCCAGCAGCTTTCAGGGGTCCTATGGCTACACCTTC. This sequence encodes CASSFQGSYGYTF.

CDR3 coding DNA: TGTGCCAGCTCATCACTCAGTGTCTCTGGAAACACCATATATTTT. It is translated as CASSSLSVSGNTIYF. The rearrangement uses TRBV18 and TRBJ1-3; D not certain. V was cut by 5 bases and J by 0 bases, with 11 bases left in between. The CDR3 spans 15 residues. Germline V CDR1 and CDR2: KGHSH, LQKENI.

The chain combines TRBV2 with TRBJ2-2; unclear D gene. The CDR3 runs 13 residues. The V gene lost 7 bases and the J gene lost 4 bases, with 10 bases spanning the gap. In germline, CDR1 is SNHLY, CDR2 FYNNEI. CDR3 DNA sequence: TGTGCCAGCATAAGAGAACTCACCGGGGAGCTGTTTTTT. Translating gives CASIRELTGELFF.

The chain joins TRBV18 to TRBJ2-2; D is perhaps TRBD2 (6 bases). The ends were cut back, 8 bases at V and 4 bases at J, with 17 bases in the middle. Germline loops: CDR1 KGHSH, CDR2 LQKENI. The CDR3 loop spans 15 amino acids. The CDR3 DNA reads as TGTGCCAGCCTTTGGGAGGCAGGAGTCACCGGGGAGCTGTTTTTT. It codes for CASLWEAGVTGELFF.

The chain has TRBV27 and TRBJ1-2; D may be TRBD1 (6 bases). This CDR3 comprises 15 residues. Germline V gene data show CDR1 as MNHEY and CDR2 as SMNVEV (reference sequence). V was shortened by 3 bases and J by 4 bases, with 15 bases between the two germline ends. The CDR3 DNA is TGTGCCAGCAGTTTCAGGGGAGGTGGTATCTATGGCTACACCTTC. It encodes CASSFRGGGIYGYTF.

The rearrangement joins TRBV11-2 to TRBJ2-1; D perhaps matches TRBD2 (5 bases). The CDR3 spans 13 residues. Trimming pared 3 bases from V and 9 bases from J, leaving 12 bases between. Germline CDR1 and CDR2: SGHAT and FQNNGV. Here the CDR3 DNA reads TGTGCCAGCAGCTTCTTGGGAGCGGCTGAGCAGTTCTTC. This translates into CASSFLGAAEQFF. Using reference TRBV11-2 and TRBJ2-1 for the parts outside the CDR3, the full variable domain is EAGVAQSPRYKIIEKRQSVAFWCNPISGHATLYWYQQILGQGPKLLIQFQNNGVVDDSQLPKDRFSAERLKGVDSTLKIQPAKLEDSAVYLCASSFLGAAEQFFGPGTRLTVL.

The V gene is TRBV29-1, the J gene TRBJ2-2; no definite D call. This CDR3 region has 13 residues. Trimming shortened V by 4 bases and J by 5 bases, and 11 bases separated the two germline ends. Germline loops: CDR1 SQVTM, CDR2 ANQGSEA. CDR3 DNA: TGCAGCGTTGTGGTGAGCACGACCGGGGAGCTGTTTTTT. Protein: CSVVVSTTGELFF.

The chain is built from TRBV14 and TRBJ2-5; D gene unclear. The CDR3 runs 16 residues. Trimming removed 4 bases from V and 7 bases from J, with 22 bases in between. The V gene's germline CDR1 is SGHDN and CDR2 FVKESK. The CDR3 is CASSRHGSLNGVTQYF. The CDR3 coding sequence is TGTGCCAGCAGCCGCCACGGGTCTCTCAACGGCGTGACCCAGTACTTC.

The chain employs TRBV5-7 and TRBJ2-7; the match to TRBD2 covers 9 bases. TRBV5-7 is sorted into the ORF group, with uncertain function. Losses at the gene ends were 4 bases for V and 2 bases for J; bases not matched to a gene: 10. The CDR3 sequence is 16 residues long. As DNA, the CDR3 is TGTGCCAGCAGCGTGGTACTAGCGGGTCCAACCTACGAGCAGTACTTC. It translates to CASSVVLAGPTYEQYF.

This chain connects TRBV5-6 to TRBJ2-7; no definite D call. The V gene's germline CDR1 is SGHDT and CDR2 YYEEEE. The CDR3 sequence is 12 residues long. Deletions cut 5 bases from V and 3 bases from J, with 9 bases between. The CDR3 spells CASSVRNYEQYF. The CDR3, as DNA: TGTGCCAGCAGTGTCCGTAACTACGAGCAGTACTTC.

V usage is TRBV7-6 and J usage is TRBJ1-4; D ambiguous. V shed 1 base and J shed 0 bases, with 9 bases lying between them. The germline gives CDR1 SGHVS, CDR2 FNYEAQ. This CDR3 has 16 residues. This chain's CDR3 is CASSLGSYATNEKLFF. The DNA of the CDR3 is TGTGCCAGCAGCTTAGGATCGTACGCAACTAATGAAAAACTGTTTTTT.

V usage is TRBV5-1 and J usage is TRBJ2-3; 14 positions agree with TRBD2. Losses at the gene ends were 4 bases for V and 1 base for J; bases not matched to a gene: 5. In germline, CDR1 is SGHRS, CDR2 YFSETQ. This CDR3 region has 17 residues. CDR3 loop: CASSGGLAGGGTDTQYF. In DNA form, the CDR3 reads TGCGCCAGCAGCGGTGGACTAGCGGGAGGCGGCACAGATACGCAGTATTTT.

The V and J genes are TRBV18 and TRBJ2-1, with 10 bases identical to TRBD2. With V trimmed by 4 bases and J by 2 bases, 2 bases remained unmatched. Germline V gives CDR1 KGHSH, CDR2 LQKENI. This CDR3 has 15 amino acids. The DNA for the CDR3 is TGTGCCAGCTCACAGACTAGCGGGCCCTACAATGAGCAGTTCTTC. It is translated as CASSQTSGPYNEQFF.

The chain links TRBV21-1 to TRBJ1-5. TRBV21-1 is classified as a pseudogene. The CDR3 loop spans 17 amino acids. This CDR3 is CASKSTRGVMGNQPQHF. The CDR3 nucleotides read TGTGCCAGCAAATCTACAAGAGGGGTAATGGGCAATCAGCCCCAGCATTTT.

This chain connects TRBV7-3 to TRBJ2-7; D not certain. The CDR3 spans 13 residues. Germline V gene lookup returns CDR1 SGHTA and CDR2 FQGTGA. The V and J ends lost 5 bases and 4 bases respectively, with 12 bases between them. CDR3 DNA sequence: TGTGCCAGCAGCAAAAGCGCCAGTTACGAGCAGTACTTC. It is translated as CASSKSASYEQYF. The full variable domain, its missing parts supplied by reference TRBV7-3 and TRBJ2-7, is GAGVSQTPSNKVTEKGKYVELRCDPISGHTALYWYRQSLGQGPEFLIYFQGTGAADDSGLPNDRFFAVRPEGSVSTLKIQRTERGDSAVYLCASSKSASYEQYFGPGTRLTVT.

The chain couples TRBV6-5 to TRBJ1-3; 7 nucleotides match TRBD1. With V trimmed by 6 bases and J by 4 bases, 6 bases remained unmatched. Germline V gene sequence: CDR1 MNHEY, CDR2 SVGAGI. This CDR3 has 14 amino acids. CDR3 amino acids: CASRSGTAGNTIYF. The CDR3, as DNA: TGTGCCAGCAGATCCGGGACAGCGGGAAACACCATATATTTT.

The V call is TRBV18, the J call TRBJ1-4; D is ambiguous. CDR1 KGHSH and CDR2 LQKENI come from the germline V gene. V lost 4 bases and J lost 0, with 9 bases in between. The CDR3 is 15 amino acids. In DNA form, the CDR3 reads TGTGCCAGCTCACTTACCCCAGCAACTAATGAAAAACTGTTTTTT. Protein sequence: CASSLTPATNEKLFF. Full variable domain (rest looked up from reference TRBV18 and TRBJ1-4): NAGVMQNPRHLVRRRGQEARLRCSPMKGHSHVYWYRQLPEEGLKFMVYLQKENIIDESGMPKERFSAEFPKEGPSILRIQQVVRGDSAAYFCASSLTPATNEKLFFGSGTQLSVL.

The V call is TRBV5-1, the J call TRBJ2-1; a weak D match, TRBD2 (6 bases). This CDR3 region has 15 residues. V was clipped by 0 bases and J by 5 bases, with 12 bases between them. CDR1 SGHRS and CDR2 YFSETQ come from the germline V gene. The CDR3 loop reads CASSLVAGTNNEQFF. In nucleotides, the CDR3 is TGCGCCAGCAGCTTGGTGGCGGGAACCAACAATGAGCAGTTCTTC.

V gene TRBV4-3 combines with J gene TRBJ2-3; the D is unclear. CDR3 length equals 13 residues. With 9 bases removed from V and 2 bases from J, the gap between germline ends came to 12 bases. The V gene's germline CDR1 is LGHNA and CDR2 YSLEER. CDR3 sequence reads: CASSRVLTDTQYF. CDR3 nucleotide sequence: TGCGCCAGTAGTAGGGTACTCACAGATACGCAGTATTTT.